These 14 T cell receptor beta chains originate from one sample sequenced in a study of T cells expressing NK-cell markers. TCRdb reprocessed the 5' RACE reads, with one entry per CDR3 protein and no DNA. The sample data list some 340,000 distinct CDR3 sequences. Sample: blood T cells: a sorted CD56 or NKG2C T cell subset, CD4+ or CD8+ T cells, or bulk PBMC T cells (not recorded which). The receptors here all came from a man aged 18 to 69 in good health.

The V gene is TRBV2, the J gene TRBJ2-7; TCRdb outputs TRBD1, but without DNA this stays unchecked. This CDR3 region has 14 residues. Germline V gene data show CDR1 as SNHLY and CDR2 as FYNNEI. The CDR3 is CASSEIRQGHEQYF.

This chain links TRBV6-6 with TRBJ1-2; TCRdb gives TRBD1 as the D gene, but with no DNA this cannot be confirmed. CDR1 MNHNY and CDR2 SVGAGI come from the germline V gene (reference sequence). The CDR3 is 13 residues long. The chain's CDR3 is CASSPTGEYGYTF.

V is TRBV5-1 and J is TRBJ2-1; TCRdb names TRBD2, which stays unverified in the absence of DNA. This CDR3 has 18 amino acids. CDR1 is SGHRS, CDR2 YFSETQ, per germline. The CDR3 sequence: CASSSRGLAGGLYNEQFF. Drawing the rest from reference TRBV5-1 and TRBJ2-1, the complete variable domain is KAGVTQTPRYLIKTRGQQVTLSCSPISGHRSVSWYQQTPGQGLQFLFEYFSETQRNKGNFPGRFSGRQFSNSRSEMNVSTLELGDSALYLCASSSRGLAGGLYNEQFFGPGTRLTVL.

The chain combines TRBV5-1 with TRBJ2-7; the TCRdb D gene call, TRBD1, has no DNA to confirm it. The germline CDR1 and CDR2 sequences are SGHRS and YFSETQ. CDR3 length equals 15 residues. This chain's CDR3 is CASSSLGTGGDEQYF.

This sequence joins TRBV20-1 and TRBJ2-5; the TRBD2 assignment by TCRdb is unverifiable without DNA. Germline assignment: CDR1 DFQATT and CDR2 SNEGSKA (reference sequence). CDR3 length: 14 amino acids. CDR3 loop: CSARVPGLWETQYF.

CDR3 loop: CASSQGGRAGELYEQYF. The chain employs TRBV3-1 and TRBJ2-7; TCRdb names TRBD2, which stays unverified in the absence of DNA. This CDR3 has 17 amino acids. CDR1 and CDR2 (germline): LGHDT, YNNKEL (reference sequence).

The V gene is TRBV2, the J gene TRBJ2-5; TCRdb calls TRBD1, which cannot be checked without DNA. Germline lookup yields CDR1 SNHLY and CDR2 FYNNEI. This CDR3 has 15 residues. CDR3 in amino acids: CASSGAGGPQETQYF. Variable domain in full (rest from reference TRBV2 and TRBJ2-5): EPEVTQTPSHQVTQMGQEVILRCVPISNHLYFYWYRQILGQKVEFLVSFYNNEISEKSEIFDDQFSVERPDGSNFTLKIRSTKLEDSAMYFCASSGAGGPQETQYFGPGTRLLVL.

The CDR3 region is CASSLPATGSGEQFF. The chain uses TRBV27 and TRBJ2-1; lacking DNA, the TRBD1 call made by TCRdb goes unchecked. The V gene's germline CDR1 is MNHEY and CDR2 SMNVEV (reference sequence). This CDR3 region has 15 residues.

This sequence joins TRBV11-2 and TRBJ2-3; TCRdb lists TRBD1, though no DNA is available to test this call. The CDR3 covers 17 residues. Germline CDR1 SGHAT, CDR2 FQNNGV. The chain's CDR3 is CASSANGDSGYTDTQYF. Full variable domain (remainder filled in from reference TRBV11-2 and TRBJ2-3): EAGVAQSPRYKIIEKRQSVAFWCNPISGHATLYWYQQILGQGPKLLIQFQNNGVVDDSQLPKDRFSAERLKGVDSTLKIQPAKLEDSAVYLCASSANGDSGYTDTQYFGPGTRLTVL.

This sequence joins TRBV5-1 and TRBJ2-5; as DNA is missing, the TRBD1 call by TCRdb cannot be tested. This CDR3 is 13 amino acids long. Looked up from germline, CDR1 is SGHRS and CDR2 is YFSETQ. CDR3 amino acids: CASSSRGTETQYF.

V is TRBV6-1 and J is TRBJ1-5; the TCRdb D gene call, TRBD1, has no DNA to confirm it. CDR3 size: 13 residues. The germline V gene encodes CDR1 MNHNS and CDR2 SASEGT. CDR3 residues: CASRGRNNQPQHF.

The V call is TRBV19, the J call TRBJ1-5; checking the TCRdb D call of TRBD1 is not possible without DNA. From germline, CDR1 is LNHDA and CDR2 SQIVND (reference sequence). CDR3 length: 16 residues. The CDR3 region is CASSLQLRDRNQPQHF.

The chain has TRBV5-1 and TRBJ2-3. This CDR3 spans 16 amino acids. Germline V gene data show CDR1 as SGHRS and CDR2 as YFSETQ. CDR3 in amino acids: CASSQGFYISTDTQYF.

This chain links TRBV5-1 with TRBJ2-5; TCRdb's D gene call, TRBD2, goes unchecked for lack of DNA. The CDR3 is made up of 16 amino acids. CDR1 and CDR2 (germline): SGHRS, YFSETQ. CDR3: CASSRRLAVPQETQYF.